This TCR beta chain was found in a study of early T cells in non-severe SARS-CoV-2 infection. MiXCR, run by TCRdb on the 5' RACE reads, gives a single entry per CDR3 protein. The data show about 110,000 distinct CDR3 sequences, roughly 12% seen once. This clonotype occurred many times. The V end lost 8 bases, the J end lost 4 bases, and 19 bases lay between the germline ends. Germline CDR1 MNHEY, CDR2 SVGAGI. The CDR3 contains 15 residues. Material: whole blood, obtained at baseline. The rearrangement uses TRBV6-5 and TRBJ2-3; D possibly corresponds to TRBD2 (7 bases). The origin of this receptor is an adult who was a healthcare worker with PCR-confirmed SARS-CoV-2 infection or an uninfected control (not recorded which). The CDR3 DNA sequence: TGTGCCAGCGGGGGGGCCACAAGTAGGGCAGATACGCAGTATTTT. Translating gives CASGGATSRADTQYF.